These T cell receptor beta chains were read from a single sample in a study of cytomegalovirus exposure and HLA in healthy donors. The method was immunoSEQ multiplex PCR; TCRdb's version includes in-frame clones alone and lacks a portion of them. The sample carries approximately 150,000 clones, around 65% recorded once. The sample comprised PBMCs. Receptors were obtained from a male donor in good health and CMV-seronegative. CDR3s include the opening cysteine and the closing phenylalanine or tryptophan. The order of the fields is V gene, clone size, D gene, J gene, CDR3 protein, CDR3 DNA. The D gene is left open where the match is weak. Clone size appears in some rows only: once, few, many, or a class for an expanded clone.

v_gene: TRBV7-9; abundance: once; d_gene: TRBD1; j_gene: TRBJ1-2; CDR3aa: CSSSSGQGRFYGYTF; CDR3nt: TGTTCCAGCAGCTCGGGACAGGGGCGATTCTATGGCTACACCTTC
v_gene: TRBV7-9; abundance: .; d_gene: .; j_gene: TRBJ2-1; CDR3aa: CASSLDDSYNEQFF; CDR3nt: TGTGCCAGCAGCTTGGACGACAGCTACAATGAGCAGTTCTTC
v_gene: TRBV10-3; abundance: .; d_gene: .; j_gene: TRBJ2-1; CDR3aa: CAISESGAGDYNEQFF; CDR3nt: TGTGCCATCAGTGAGTCAGGGGCAGGGGACTACAATGAGCAGTTCTTC
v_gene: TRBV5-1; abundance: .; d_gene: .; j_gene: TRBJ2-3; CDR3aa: CASSFRLSTDTQYF; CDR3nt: TGCGCCAGCAGCTTCCGACTGAGCACAGATACGCAGTATTTT
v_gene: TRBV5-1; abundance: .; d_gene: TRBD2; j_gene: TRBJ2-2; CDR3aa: CASSSPGGPGNTGELFF; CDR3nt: TGCGCCAGCAGCTCTCCGGGGGGGCCGGGGAACACCGGGGAGCTGTTTTTT
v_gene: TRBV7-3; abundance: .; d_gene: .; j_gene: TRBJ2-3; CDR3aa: CASSLYGGMDTQYF; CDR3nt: TGTGCCAGCAGCTTATATGGGGGCATGGATACGCAGTATTTT
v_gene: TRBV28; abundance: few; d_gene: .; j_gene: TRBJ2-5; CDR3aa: CASSAVWAQETQYF; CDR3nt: TGTGCCAGCAGTGCCGTATGGGCCCAAGAGACCCAGTACTTC
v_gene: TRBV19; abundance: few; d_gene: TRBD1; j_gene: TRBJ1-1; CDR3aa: CASNDRVDTEAFF; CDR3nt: TGTGCCAGTAACGACAGGGTTGACACTGAAGCTTTCTTT
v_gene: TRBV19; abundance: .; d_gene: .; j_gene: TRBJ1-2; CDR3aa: CASTRRRQGLSGYTF; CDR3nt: TGTGCCAGTACCCGAAGACGTCAGGGACTGAGTGGCTACACCTTC
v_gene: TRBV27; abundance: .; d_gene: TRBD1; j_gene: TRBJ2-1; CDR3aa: CASSDVIPTRTGGNEQFF; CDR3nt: TGTGCCAGCAGTGACGTGATCCCCACTCGGACAGGGGGTAATGAGCAGTTCTTC
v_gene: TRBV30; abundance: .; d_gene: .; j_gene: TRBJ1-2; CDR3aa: CAWSVGGAGGYTF; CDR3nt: TGTGCCTGGAGTGTAGGGGGGGCGGGTGGCTACACCTTC
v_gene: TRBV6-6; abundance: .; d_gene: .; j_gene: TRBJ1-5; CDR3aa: CASNQEENNQPQHF; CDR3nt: TGTGCCAGCAATCAGGAGGAGAACAATCAGCCCCAGCATTTT
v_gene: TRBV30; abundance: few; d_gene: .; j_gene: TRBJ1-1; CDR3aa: CAWSHRGGNTEAFF; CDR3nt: TGTGCCTGGAGTCACCGGGGAGGGAACACTGAAGCTTTCTTT
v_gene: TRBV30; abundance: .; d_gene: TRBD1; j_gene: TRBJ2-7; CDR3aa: CAGHTGAGEQYF; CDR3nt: TGTGCCGGGCATACAGGGGCTGGGGAGCAGTACTTC
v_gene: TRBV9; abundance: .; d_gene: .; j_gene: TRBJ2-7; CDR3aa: CASSVGSVEFYEQYF; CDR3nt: TGTGCCAGCAGCGTAGGCTCCGTGGAGTTCTACGAGCAGTACTTC
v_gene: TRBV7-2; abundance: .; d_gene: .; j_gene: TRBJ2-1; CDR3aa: CASSSFNSEQFF; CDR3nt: TGTGCCAGCAGCTCATTTAATAGTGAGCAGTTCTTC
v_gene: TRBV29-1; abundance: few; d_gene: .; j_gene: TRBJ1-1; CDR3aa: CSAEGSPNTEAFF; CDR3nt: TGCAGCGCCGAGGGCAGCCCGAACACTGAAGCTTTCTTT
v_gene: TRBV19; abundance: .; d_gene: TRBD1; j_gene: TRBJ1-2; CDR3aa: CASRRGQGANYGYTF; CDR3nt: TGTGCCAGTAGACGAGGACAGGGGGCTAACTATGGCTACACCTTC
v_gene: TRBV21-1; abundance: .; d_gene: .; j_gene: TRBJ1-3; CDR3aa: CASSEKPRTGGTNTIYF; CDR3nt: TGTGCCAGCAGCGAAAAACCCCGGACAGGGGGCACTAACACCATATATTTT
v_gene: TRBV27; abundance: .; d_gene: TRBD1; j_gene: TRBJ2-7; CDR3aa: CASSILKGQGGSYEQYF; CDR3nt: TGTGCCAGCAGTATCCTAAAGGGACAGGGGGGGTCCTACGAGCAGTACTTC
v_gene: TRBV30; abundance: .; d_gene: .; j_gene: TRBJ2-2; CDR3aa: CAWSVATRTGELFF; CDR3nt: TGTGCCTGGAGTGTAGCCACGAGGACCGGGGAGCTGTTTTTT
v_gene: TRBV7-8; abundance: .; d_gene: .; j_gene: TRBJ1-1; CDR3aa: CASVRVLNTEAFF; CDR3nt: TGTGCCAGTGTTCGGGTTTTAAACACTGAAGCTTTCTTT
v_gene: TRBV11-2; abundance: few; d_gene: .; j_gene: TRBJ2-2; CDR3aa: CASSLVWELFF; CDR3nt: TGTGCCAGCAGCTTAGTCTGGGAGCTGTTTTTT
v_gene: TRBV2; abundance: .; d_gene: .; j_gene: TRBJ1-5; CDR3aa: CASSGVKGLQPQHF; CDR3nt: TGTGCCAGCAGTGGGGTCAAGGGACTTCAGCCCCAGCATTTT
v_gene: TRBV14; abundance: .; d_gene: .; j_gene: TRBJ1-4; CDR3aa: CASSQRGQKVFF; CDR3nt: TGTGCCAGCAGCCAGAGGGGACAAAAGGTGTTTTTT
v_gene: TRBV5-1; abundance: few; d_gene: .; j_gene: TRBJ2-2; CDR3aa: CASSLLWGQNTGELFF; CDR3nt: TGCGCCAGCAGCTTGCTCTGGGGGCAAAACACCGGGGAGCTGTTTTTT
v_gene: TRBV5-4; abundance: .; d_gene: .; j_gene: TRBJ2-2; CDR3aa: CASSLQPGQGLFF; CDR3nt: TGTGCCAGCAGCCTACAACCGGGACAAGGGCTGTTTTTT
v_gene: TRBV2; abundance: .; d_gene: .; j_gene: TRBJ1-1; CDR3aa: CASSQFGRANTEAFF; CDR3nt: TGTGCCAGCAGTCAGTTCGGCAGGGCGAACACTGAAGCTTTCTTT
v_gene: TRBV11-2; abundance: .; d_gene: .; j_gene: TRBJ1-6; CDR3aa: CASSAPEGKESPLHF; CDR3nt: TGTGCCAGCAGCGCCCCGGAGGGTAAAGAATCACCCCTCCACTTT
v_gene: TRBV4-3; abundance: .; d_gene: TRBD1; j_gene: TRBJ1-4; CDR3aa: CASSQGEDWYRDRLNEKLFF; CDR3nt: TGCGCCAGCAGCCAAGGAGAGGATTGGTACCGGGACAGGTTGAATGAAAAACTGTTTTTT
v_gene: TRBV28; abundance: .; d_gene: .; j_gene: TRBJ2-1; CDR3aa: CASSLSGGAYNEQFF; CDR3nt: TGTGCCAGCAGTTTATCTGGGGGCGCCTACAATGAGCAGTTCTTC
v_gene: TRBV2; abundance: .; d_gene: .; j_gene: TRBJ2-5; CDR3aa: CAGGTSQETQYF; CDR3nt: TGTGCCGGAGGGACGAGTCAAGAGACCCAGTACTTC
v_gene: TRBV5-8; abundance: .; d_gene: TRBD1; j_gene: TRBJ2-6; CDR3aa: CASCDRGRSGANVLTF; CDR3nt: TGTGCCAGCTGCGACAGGGGACGGTCTGGGGCCAACGTCCTGACTTTC
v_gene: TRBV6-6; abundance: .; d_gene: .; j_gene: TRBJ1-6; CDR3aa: CASSHSYNSPLHF; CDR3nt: TGTGCCAGCAGCCACAGTTATAATTCACCCCTTCACTTT
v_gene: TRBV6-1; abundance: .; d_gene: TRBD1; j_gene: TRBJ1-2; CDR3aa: CASNPSQGARGYTF; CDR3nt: TGTGCCAGCAACCCATCACAGGGGGCGAGGGGCTACACCTTC
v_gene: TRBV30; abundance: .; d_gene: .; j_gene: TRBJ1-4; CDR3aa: CAWSALRRNEKLFF; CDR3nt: TGTGCCTGGAGTGCGCTAAGGCGGAATGAAAAACTGTTTTTT
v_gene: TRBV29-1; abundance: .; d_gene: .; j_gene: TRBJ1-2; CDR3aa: CSVRANYGYTF; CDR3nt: TGCAGCGTTCGGGCTAACTATGGCTACACCTTC